This T cell receptor beta chain was retrieved from a study of blood T cell repertoires in COVID-19 (TCRdb year 2020). Background on the whole study: The collaborator samples originated in the United States, Italy and Spain and spanned the acute and convalescent phases of COVID-19. The prospective study material was composed of cDNA or gDNA derived from T cells, B-cell-depleted T cells, or PBMCs. Subjects who had been exposed to COVID-19, were actively infected with it, or had recovered from it provided the deeply sampled blood TCRbeta repertoires that made up the dataset. A freely available public database, intended as a resource for researchers studying the immune response to SARS-CoV-2, is where the repertoires were released. The samples were drawn from the first 160 participants of the ongoing ImmuneRACE study and from over a thousand subjects provided by 6 global collaborators. Sample metadata almost always included a de-identified subject ID, COVID-19 status, age in years and sex. Where HLA class I and class II types were available, the types were taken from metadata supplied by the sample provider, not from assay-based typing.

Concerning this clone: Its target antigen remains unknown. Base qualities are not provided; no much larger clone lies one nucleotide away.

Samples from volunteer blood donors who had recovered from COVID-19 were contributed by a second Seattle source. Each collaborating institution followed its own protocols to collect whole blood in K2EDTA tubes. For TCRbeta analysis, collaborators shipped samples as frozen whole blood, isolated PBMCs, or DNA extracted from either of those sample types. Study-wide findings and limitations: The quantity of clinical and demographic metadata differed by source and by participant and was supplied without curation.

Trimming removed 1 base from V and 0 bases from J, leaving 7 bases between the germline ends. CDR1 is given as GTSNPN and CDR2 as SVGIG, both from the germline V gene (reference sequence). The CDR3 numbers 13 residues from cysteine through phenylalanine. Only the CDR3 part of the read is kept: 39 bases, read in frame from the first base. TCRbeta CDR3 regions were amplified from genomic DNA by means of the immunoSEQ Assay, a bias-controlled multiplex PCR. In the original analysis: Nucleated cell counts per sample were estimated from amplification of reference gene primers within the assay. Sequence reads were collapsed and filtered to measure the absolute abundance of every unique TCRbeta CDR3 rearrangement. Productive Simpson clonality was computed per sample as the square root of Simpson's diversity index over productive rearrangements. The clones in this table, taken by TCRdb from immuneACCESS, are in-frame only. Not every clone is retained; where verified, under half of the shortfall comes from an unresolved V gene, and the cause of the rest is unknown. V and J calls plus clone size are reproduced from that table; the DNA served to infer D and trimming. Within this sample are about 240,000 clones, with about 88% of them counted one time only. 0.9% to 1% of the sample lies in the top ten.

What was sequenced was peripheral blood. This TCR derives from a woman in her forties who had recovered from COVID-19. The chain couples TRBV30 to TRBJ2-7; too little of a D gene remains to name it. The CDR3 sequence is CAWSGTHSYEQYF. The nucleotide sequence reads TGTGCCTGGAGTGGTACACACTCCTACGAGCAGTACTTC.